This T cell receptor beta chain comes out of a study of blood T cell repertoires in COVID-19. For the study at large: Sample material is recorded as cDNA or gDNA derived from T cells, B-cell-depleted T cells, or PBMCs.

The V end was cut by 2 bases, the J end by 4 bases, with 18 bases between. This CDR3 is 17 amino acids long. CDR1 and CDR2 (germline): MGHDK, SYGVNS. Under the authors' procedure: From reference gene primer amplification, estimates of nucleated cell counts were derived. Measured with immunoSEQ multiplex PCR; TCRdb has only the in-frame clones, and not every one. Clonal size and the V and J genes are those of that table, whereas D and trimming came from the DNA. The sample shows roughly 76,000 clones, about four fifths of them seen only once. The clonotype comes from a woman in her 70s with acute or convalescent COVID-19. The chain combines TRBV25-1 with TRBJ2-1, with a possible D match to TRBD2 (6 bases). Specimen: peripheral blood. DNA of the CDR3: TGTGCCAGCAGTGAAGTTGGGCGGGGAAGGGGATACAATGAGCAGTTCTTC. This encodes CASSEVGRGRGYNEQFF.